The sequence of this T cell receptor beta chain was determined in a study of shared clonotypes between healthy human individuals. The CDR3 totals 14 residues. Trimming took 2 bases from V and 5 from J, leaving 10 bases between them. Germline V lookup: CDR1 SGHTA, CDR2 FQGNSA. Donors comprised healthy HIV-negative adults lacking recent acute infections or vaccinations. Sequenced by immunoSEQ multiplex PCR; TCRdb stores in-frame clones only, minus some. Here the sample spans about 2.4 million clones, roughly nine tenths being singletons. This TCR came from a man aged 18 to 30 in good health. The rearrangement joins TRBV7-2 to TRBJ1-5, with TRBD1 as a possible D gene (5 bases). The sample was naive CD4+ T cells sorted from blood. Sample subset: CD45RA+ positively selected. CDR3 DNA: TGTGCCAGCAGCTTACAGTCAGGGTATCAGCCCCAGCATTTT. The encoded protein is CASSLQSGYQPQHF.